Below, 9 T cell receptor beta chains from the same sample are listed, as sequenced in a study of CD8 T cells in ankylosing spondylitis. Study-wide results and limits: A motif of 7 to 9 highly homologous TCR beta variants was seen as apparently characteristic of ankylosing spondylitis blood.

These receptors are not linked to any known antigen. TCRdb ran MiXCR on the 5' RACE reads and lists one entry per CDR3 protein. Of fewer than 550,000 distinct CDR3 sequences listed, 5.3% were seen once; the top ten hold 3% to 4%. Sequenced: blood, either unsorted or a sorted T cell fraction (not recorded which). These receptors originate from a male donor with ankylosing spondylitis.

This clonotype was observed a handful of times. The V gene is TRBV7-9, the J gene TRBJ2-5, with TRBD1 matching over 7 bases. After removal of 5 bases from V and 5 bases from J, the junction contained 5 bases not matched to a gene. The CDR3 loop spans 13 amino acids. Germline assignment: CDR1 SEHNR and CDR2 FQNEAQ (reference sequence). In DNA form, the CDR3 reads TGTGCCAGCAGCCGAGGGGGCCCGGAGACCCAGTACTTC. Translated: CASSRGGPETQYF.

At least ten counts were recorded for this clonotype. CDR3 nucleotides: TGCGCCAGCAGCTTGGCAGGGGGACCTGCCTACGAGCAGTACTTC. This gives the protein CASSLAGGPAYEQYF. The chain has TRBV5-1 and TRBJ2-7, with 7 positions matching TRBD1. Germline V gene data show CDR1 as SGHRS and CDR2 as YFSETQ. This CDR3 region has 15 residues. After removal of 0 bases from V and 2 bases from J, the junction contained 5 bases not matched to a gene.

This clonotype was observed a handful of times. The CDR3 DNA reads as TGTGCCAGCAGTTCGGAGGGAGACAGGAGGAAGACCCAGTACTTC. This translates into CASSSEGDRRKTQYF. The V call is TRBV28, the J call TRBJ2-5; possibly TRBD1 or TRBD2 for D (6 bases each). Germline lookup yields CDR1 MDHEN and CDR2 SYDVKM. The CDR3 extends over 15 amino acids. V lost 4 bases to trimming and J lost 6 bases, with 18 bases between them.

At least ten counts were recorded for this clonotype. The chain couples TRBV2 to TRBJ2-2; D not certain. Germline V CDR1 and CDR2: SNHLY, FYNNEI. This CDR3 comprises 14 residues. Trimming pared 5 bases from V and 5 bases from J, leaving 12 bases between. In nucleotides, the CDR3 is TGTGCCAGCAGTCCCCCGTGGGAAACCGGGGAGCTGTTTTTT. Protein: CASSPPWETGELFF.

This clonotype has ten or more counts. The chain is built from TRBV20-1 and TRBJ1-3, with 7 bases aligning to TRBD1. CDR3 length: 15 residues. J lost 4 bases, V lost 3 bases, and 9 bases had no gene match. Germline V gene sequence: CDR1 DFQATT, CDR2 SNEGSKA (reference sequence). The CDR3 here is CSARERGLRGNTIYF. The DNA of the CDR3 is TGCAGTGCTAGGGAAAGGGGGCTTCGGGGAAACACCATATATTTT.

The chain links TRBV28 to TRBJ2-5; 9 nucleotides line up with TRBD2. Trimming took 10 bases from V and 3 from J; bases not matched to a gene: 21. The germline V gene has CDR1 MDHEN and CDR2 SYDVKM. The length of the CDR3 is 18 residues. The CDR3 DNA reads TGTGCCATCTGTTTATACGCGGCTAGCGGGATGACTGAAGAGACCCAGTACTTC. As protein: CAICLYAASGMTEETQYF.

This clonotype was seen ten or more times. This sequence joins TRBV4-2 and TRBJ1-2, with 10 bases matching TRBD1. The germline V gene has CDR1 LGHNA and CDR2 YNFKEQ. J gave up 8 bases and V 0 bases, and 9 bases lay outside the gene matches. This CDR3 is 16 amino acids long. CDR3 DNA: TGTGCCAGCAGCCAAGATCGCGGGACAGGGGCAGCGGGCTACACCTTC. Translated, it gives CASSQDRGTGAAGYTF.

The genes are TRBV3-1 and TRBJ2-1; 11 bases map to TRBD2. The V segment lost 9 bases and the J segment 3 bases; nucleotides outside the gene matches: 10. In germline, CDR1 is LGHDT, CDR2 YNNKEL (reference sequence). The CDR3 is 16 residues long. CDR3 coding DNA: TGTGCCAGTACTCTTTTAGCGGGAGGGAGCTACAATGAGCAGTTCTTC. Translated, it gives CASTLLAGGSYNEQFF.

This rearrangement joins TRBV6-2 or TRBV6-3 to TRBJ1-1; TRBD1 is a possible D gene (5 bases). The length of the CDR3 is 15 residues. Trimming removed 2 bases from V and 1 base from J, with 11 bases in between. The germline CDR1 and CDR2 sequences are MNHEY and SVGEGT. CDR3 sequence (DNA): TGTGCCAGCAGTTACCCAAGTAGGGGGAACACTGAAGCTTTCTTT. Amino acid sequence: CASSYPSRGNTEAFF.